Listed here is a single T cell receptor (beta chain). CDR3 length equals 15 residues. V lost 6 bases, J lost 9 bases, and 10 bases stayed unmatched. Germline CDR1 is KGHSH and CDR2 is LQKENI. Source study methods: Using reference gene primer amplification, nucleated cell counts were estimated. Produced via immunoSEQ multiplex PCR; TCRdb's table is partial and in-frame only. V, J and clone size are taken as reported in that table, and D and trimming were inferred from the DNA itself. This table has some 150,000 clones, 86% appearing once. These data come from a study of blood T cell repertoires in COVID-19. Study-level background: Italy, Spain and the United States were the sources of the convalescent and acute COVID-19 samples. PBMCs, B-cell-depleted T cells, or T cells were the source of the cDNA or gDNA that made up the material.

The material sequenced was peripheral blood. The receptor comes from a woman over 75 in a cohort sampled during active or convalescent COVID-19. The chain links TRBV18 to TRBJ2-1, with 11 bases that match TRBD1. The CDR3 loop is CASSTPGQGGGEQFF. DNA for the CDR3: TGTGCCAGCTCCACTCCGGGACAGGGGGGAGGTGAGCAGTTCTTC.